Here is one T cell receptor (beta chain) with its context. The antigen remains unidentified. This record belongs to a study of monozygotic twins with inflammatory bowel disease. Study-level points and caveats: The sharing of clonotypes with others was lower in IBD patients than in healthy twins, especially with disease activity.

Each sample had eight separate cDNA synthesis reactions. For both chains, the TCRalpha and TCRbeta cDNA went through two nested PCRs of around 15 and 9 cycles. TCRdb processed the 5' RACE reads again and assigns one entry to each CDR3 protein, with no DNA. The sample has approximately 160,000 distinct CDR3 sequences. Skipping T cell sorting, the study isolated total RNA directly from whole blood. Per germline, CDR1 ENHRY and CDR2 SYGVKD. CDR3 length: 14 residues. The chain uses TRBV10-3 and TRBJ2-1; TCRdb's assignment of TRBD2 cannot be checked, as there is no DNA. Sequencing input: blood. The TCR was taken from a human donor with ulcerative colitis or Crohn's disease, or a healthy co-twin of an affected twin (not recorded which). This CDR3 is CAISEREGRNEQFF.